A single sample gave rise to the 3 T cell receptor beta chains below, sequenced in a study of blood T cell repertoires in COVID-19. Data came from immunoSEQ multiplex PCR; TCRdb stores just in-frame clones and leaves some out. The sample has fewer than 300,000 clones, 80% to 95% seen once. The sample consisted of PBMCs or T cells enriched from blood (not recorded which). The receptor source for this set is a woman in her 30s who had recovered from COVID-19.

The V gene is TRBV19, the J gene TRBJ1-6, with D maybe TRBD1 (6 bases). In germline, CDR1 is LNHDA, CDR2 SQIVND (reference sequence). The V gene lost 7 bases and the J gene lost 8 bases, with 15 bases spanning the gap. The CDR3 has 14 residues. CDR3 in amino acids: CASNPRGGDSPLHF. The CDR3 DNA follows: TGTGCCAGTAACCCCAGGGGTGGCGATTCACCCCTCCACTTT. Supplemented by reference TRBV19 and TRBJ1-6, the full variable domain reads DGGITQSPKYLFRKEGQNVTLSCEQNLNHDAMYWYRQDPGQGLRLIYYSQIVNDFQKGDIAEGYSVSREKKESFPLTVTSAQKNPTAFYLCASNPRGGDSPLHFGNGTRLTVT.

The rearrangement uses TRBV5-4 and TRBJ2-2, with 11 bases matching TRBD1. This CDR3 is 16 amino acids long. The germline CDR1 and CDR2 sequences are SGHNT and YYREEE (reference sequence). V lost 5 bases to trimming and J lost 4 bases; unmatched junction nucleotides: 7. DNA for the CDR3: TGTGCCAGCAGGGAATCCGGGACAGGGGGCACCGGGGAGCTGTTTTTT. Residues: CASRESGTGGTGELFF.

The J gene is TRBJ2-1, the V gene TRBV25-1; possible D gene TRBD2, 5 bases. In germline, CDR1 is MGHDK, CDR2 SYGVNS. V was pared by 2 bases and J by 6 bases, with 11 bases between. The CDR3 is 14 amino acids. The CDR3 coding sequence is TGTGCCAGCAGTGAAATGGGAGACCCCAATGAGCAGTTCTTC. This codes for CASSEMGDPNEQFF.